This T cell receptor beta chain was identified in a study of shared clonotypes between healthy human individuals. Study information: The study drew on two women and a few men aged 18 to 49 as donors.

In germline, CDR1 is MGHRA, CDR2 YSYEKL. The CDR3 is 18 residues long. Trimming cost V 0 bases and J 2 bases; bases outside gene matches: 9. Assay: immunoSEQ multiplex PCR; the TCRdb copy retains only in-frame clones and omits some. The sample shows roughly 2.4 million clones, approximately 96% of them seen only once. This clone was counted a single time. Its matching antigen is unknown. Study-level points and caveats: Naive CD4 clonotypes overlapped across a few donors at roughly 5.1%. Estimated richness values were generally larger in naive subsets than in memory subsets.

The receptor's source is a young man in good health. The specimen was naive CD4+ T cells sorted from blood. The sample's subset: CD45RA+ positively selected. The chain employs TRBV4-1 and TRBJ1-5, with 8 nucleotides matching TRBD1. The CDR3 spells CASSQERTGLGGNQPQHF. CDR3 bases: TGCGCCAGCAGCCAAGAAAGGACAGGGTTGGGTGGCAATCAGCCCCAGCATTTT.